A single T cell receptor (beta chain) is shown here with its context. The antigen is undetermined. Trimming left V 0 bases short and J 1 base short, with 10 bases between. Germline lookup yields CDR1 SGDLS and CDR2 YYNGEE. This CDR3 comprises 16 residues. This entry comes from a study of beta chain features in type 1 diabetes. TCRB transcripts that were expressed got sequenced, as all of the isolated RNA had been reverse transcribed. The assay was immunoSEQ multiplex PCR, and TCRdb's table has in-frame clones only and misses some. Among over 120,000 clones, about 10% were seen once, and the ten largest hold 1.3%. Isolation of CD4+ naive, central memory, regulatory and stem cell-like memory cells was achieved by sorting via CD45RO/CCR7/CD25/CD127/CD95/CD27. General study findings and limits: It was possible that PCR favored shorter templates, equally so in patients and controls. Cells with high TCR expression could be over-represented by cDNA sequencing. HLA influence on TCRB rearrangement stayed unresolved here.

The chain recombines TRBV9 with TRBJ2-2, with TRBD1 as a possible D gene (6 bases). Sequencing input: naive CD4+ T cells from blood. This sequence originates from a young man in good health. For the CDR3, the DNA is TGTGCCAGCAGCGTAGGGGCAGGGGAGAACACCGGGGAGCTGTTTTTT. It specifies CASSVGAGENTGELFF.